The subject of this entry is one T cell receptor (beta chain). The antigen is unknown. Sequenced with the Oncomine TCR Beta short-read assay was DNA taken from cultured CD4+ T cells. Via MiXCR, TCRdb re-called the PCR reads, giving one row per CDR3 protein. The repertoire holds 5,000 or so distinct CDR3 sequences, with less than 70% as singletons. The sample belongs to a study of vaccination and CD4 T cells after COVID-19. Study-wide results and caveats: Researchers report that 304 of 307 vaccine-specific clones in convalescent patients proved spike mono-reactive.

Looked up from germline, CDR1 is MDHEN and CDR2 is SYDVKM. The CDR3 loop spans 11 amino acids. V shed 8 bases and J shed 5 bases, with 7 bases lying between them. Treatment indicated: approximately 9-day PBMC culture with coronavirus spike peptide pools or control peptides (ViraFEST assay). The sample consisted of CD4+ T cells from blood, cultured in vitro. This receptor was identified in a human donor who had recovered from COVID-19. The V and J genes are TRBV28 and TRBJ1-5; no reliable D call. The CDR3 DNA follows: TGTGCCAGCGGATTTTATCAGCCCCAGCATTTT. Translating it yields CASGFYQPQHF.